This is a list of T cell receptor beta chains from one sample in a study of blood T cell repertoires in COVID-19. Method: immunoSEQ multiplex PCR; TCRdb's copy keeps in-frame clones and lacks some. The sample contains over 150,000 clones, about 90% of which appear only once. The sample comprised peripheral blood. The origin of the receptors is a man in his fifties with acute or convalescent COVID-19. The CDR3 runs from the conserved cysteine through the conserved F or W. Each record gives: V gene, J gene, CDR3 length, clone size, D gene, CDR3 protein, CDR3 DNA. A D gene is named only where the DNA matches it firmly. Some rows have no size entry. The others give once, few or many, or a class for an expanded clone.

>TRBV2|TRBJ2-7|12|NA|NA
CASNNRAREQYF
TGTGCCAGCAATAACAGAGCTCGGGAGCAGTACTTC
>TRBV6-5|TRBJ2-2|15|NA|NA
CASSYSPGIPGELFF
TGTGCCAGCAGTTACTCGCCAGGGATCCCCGGGGAGCTGTTTTTT
>TRBV5-1|TRBJ2-7|17|NA|TRBD2
CASSFTFRGGRAVEQYF
TGCGCCAGCAGCTTCACCTTCCGGGGCGGGAGGGCTGTCGAGCAGTACTTC
>TRBV19|TRBJ1-3|16|NA|TRBD1
CASTDPRRTGGNTIYF
TGTGCCAGTACCGATCCTAGGCGGACAGGGGGAAACACCATATATTTT
>TRBV7-2|TRBJ2-3|15|NA|TRBD2
CASSLNGGATDTQYF
TGTGCCAGCAGCTTAAACGGGGGGGCGACAGATACGCAGTATTTT
>TRBV28|TRBJ1-4|12|NA|TRBD1
CASSLQQGILFF
TGTGCCAGCAGTCTACAACAGGGGATACTGTTTTTT
>TRBV28|TRBJ2-7|15|NA|TRBD1
CASRPTGGPTYEQYF
TGTGCCAGCAGACCCACAGGGGGTCCAACCTACGAGCAGTACTTC
>TRBV28|TRBJ2-2|15|few|NA
CASYSSGQGIGELFF
TGTGCCAGCTACTCCTCAGGCCAGGGGATCGGGGAGCTGTTTTTT
>TRBV6-1|TRBJ2-1|15|NA|TRBD2
CASSELAGGYNEQFF
TGTGCCAGCAGTGAACTAGCGGGAGGGTACAATGAGCAGTTCTTC
>TRBV7-9|TRBJ2-1|15|NA|NA
CASSPSGFLFGEQFF
TGTGCCAGCAGCCCTTCGGGATTCCTCTTTGGTGAGCAGTTCTTC
>TRBV5-1|TRBJ2-1|15|NA|NA
CASSLGGRDYNEQFF
TGCGCCAGCAGCTTGGGAGGCCGCGACTACAATGAGCAGTTCTTC
>TRBV6-1|TRBJ2-6|19|NA|NA
CASSEREAKTLSGANVLTF
TGTGCCAGCAGTGAAAGGGAGGCCAAAACCCTCTCTGGGGCCAACGTCCTGACTTTC
>TRBV28|TRBJ2-1|14|NA|TRBD1
CASSLRTGGPEQFF
TGTGCCAGCAGTTTACGGACAGGGGGCCCTGAGCAGTTCTTC
>TRBV28|TRBJ1-1|16|NA|TRBD1
CASSLPDRALNTEAFF
TGTGCCAGCAGTTTACCGGACAGGGCCTTGAACACTGAAGCTTTCTTT
>TRBV10-3|TRBJ2-7|13|NA|NA
CAISGTYSYEQYF
TGTGCCATCAGTGGAACTTACTCCTACGAGCAGTACTTC
>TRBV6-2/TRBV6-3|TRBJ2-2|18|NA|NA
CASSYTATGTRRAGELFF
TGTGCCAGCAGTTACACCGCGACCGGGACCAGGAGGGCCGGGGAGCTGTTTTTT
>TRBV6-6|TRBJ2-3|16|NA|TRBD1
CASSYSGQASTDTQYF
TGTGCCAGCAGTTACTCGGGACAGGCTAGCACAGATACGCAGTATTTT
>TRBV3-1/TRBV3-2|TRBJ2-1|17|NA|NA
CASSQDYGSSRGNEQFF
TGTGCCAGCAGCCAAGATTATGGTAGCTCAAGGGGCAATGAGCAGTTCTTC
>TRBV3-1/TRBV3-2|TRBJ1-4|11|NA|NA
CASSHREKLFF
TGTGCCAGCAGCCACAGGGAAAAACTGTTTTTT
>TRBV28|TRBJ1-3|15|NA|NA
CASSAGRGSGNTIYF
TGTGCCAGCAGTGCAGGCAGGGGCTCTGGAAACACCATATATTTT
>TRBV19|TRBJ1-3|13|NA|NA
CASSRGLGNTIYF
TGTGCCAGTAGTAGAGGGCTCGGAAACACCATATATTTT
>TRBV10-3|TRBJ2-3|19|NA|TRBD2
CAIRGTSGRSGGSTDTQYF
TGTGCCATCAGAGGAACTAGCGGGAGAAGTGGGGGATCCACAGATACGCAGTATTTT
>TRBV6-5|TRBJ2-2|15|NA|TRBD1
CASSSDRGSTGELFF
TGTGCCAGCAGTTCCGACAGGGGAAGCACCGGGGAGCTGTTTTTT
>TRBV4-1|TRBJ2-2|15|NA|NA
CASSDGHSHTGELFF
TGCGCCAGCAGCGACGGACACTCACACACCGGGGAGCTGTTTTTT
>TRBV6-2/TRBV6-3|TRBJ2-7|15|NA|TRBD1
CASSYGGTGTYEQYF
TGTGCCAGCAGTTACGGCGGGACAGGTACCTACGAGCAGTACTTC
>TRBV6-5|TRBJ2-5|13|few|NA
CASHSSIQETQYF
TGTGCCAGCCACAGCTCGATCCAAGAGACCCAGTACTTC
>TRBV4-2|TRBJ1-6|15|NA|TRBD1
CASSQGQGARSPLHF
TGTGCCAGCAGCCAGGGACAGGGGGCTCGATCACCCCTCCACTTT
>TRBV3-1/TRBV3-2|TRBJ1-2|15|NA|NA
CASSLGGGLLNGYTF
TGTGCCAGCAGCCTCGGCGGGGGGCTCCTTAATGGCTACACCTTC
>TRBV9|TRBJ1-5|15|NA|NA
CASSVGYGSNQPQHF
TGTGCCAGCAGCGTAGGATACGGGAGCAATCAGCCCCAGCATTTT
>TRBV27|TRBJ1-5|15|NA|TRBD1
CASSGGQGGNQPQHF
TGTGCCAGCAGTGGGGGACAGGGAGGCAATCAGCCCCAGCATTTT
>TRBV27|TRBJ2-1|16|once|TRBD2
CASSLPGGGAYNEQFF
TGTGCCAGCAGTTTACCGGGCGGGGGGGCCTACAATGAGCAGTTCTTC
>TRBV5-8|TRBJ2-2|15|NA|TRBD2
CASSLGGRRTGELFF
TGTGCCAGCAGCTTGGGCGGGAGGCGCACCGGGGAGCTGTTTTTT
>TRBV27|TRBJ2-1|14|NA|TRBD2
CASSYGLAYNEQFF
TGTGCCAGCAGTTACGGACTAGCCTACAATGAGCAGTTCTTC
>TRBV24-1|TRBJ2-3|14|once|NA
CATKEGGDRATQYF
TGTGCCACCAAAGAGGGCGGGGATCGTGCTACGCAGTATTTT
>TRBV5-5|TRBJ2-5|18|NA|TRBD1
CASSHQRDRGRYQETQYF
TGTGCCAGCAGCCATCAAAGGGACAGGGGGCGTTACCAAGAGACCCAGTACTTC
>TRBV27|TRBJ2-5|18|once|TRBD2
CASSFKYPGLAVKETQYF
TGTGCCAGCAGTTTTAAATACCCGGGACTAGCGGTAAAAGAGACCCAGTACTTC
>TRBV20-1|TRBJ1-1|12|once|NA
CSASPGYTEAFF
TGCAGTGCTAGTCCCGGGTACACTGAAGCTTTCTTT
>TRBV7-9|TRBJ1-1|15|NA|NA
CASRPREDPNTEAFF
TGTGCCAGCAGGCCTCGGGAAGACCCGAACACTGAAGCTTTCTTT
>TRBV6-1|TRBJ1-5|14|NA|NA
CASSEVRRFQPQHF
TGTGCCAGCAGTGAAGTCAGGAGGTTTCAGCCCCAGCATTTT
>TRBV4-2|TRBJ2-2|16|NA|NA
CASSQDFLANTGELFF
TGTGCCAGCAGCCAAGATTTTCTAGCGAACACCGGGGAGCTGTTTTTT
>TRBV6-5|TRBJ2-3|15|NA|NA
CASTPLVSLTDTQYF
TGTGCCAGCACCCCACTAGTATCCCTCACAGATACGCAGTATTTT
>TRBV2|TRBJ1-1|13|NA|NA
CASNGQPNTEAFF
TGTGCCAGCAACGGACAGCCGAACACTGAAGCTTTCTTT
>TRBV5-1|TRBJ2-2|16|NA|TRBD1
CASSSLDRVVTGELFF
TGCGCCAGCAGCTCGCTGGACAGGGTGGTCACCGGGGAGCTGTTTTTT
>TRBV2|TRBJ1-6|17|NA|NA
CASRPQGAGVYNSPLHF
TGTGCCAGCAGGCCTCAAGGGGCAGGAGTATATAATTCACCCCTCCACTTT
>TRBV18|TRBJ2-7|16|once|NA
CASSPMSSSVSYEQYF
TGTGCCAGCTCACCAATGTCCTCTAGCGTATCCTACGAGCAGTACTTC
>TRBV3-1/TRBV3-2|TRBJ1-2|14|NA|NA
CASSQDNGNYGYTF
TGTGCCAGCAGCCAAGATAACGGGAACTATGGCTACACCTTC
>TRBV2|TRBJ2-7|14|NA|NA
CASSEDSSSYEQYF
TGTGCCAGCAGTGAAGACTCGAGCTCCTACGAGCAGTACTTC
>TRBV5-4|TRBJ1-2|16|NA|NA
CASSLEPGERRMVYTF
TGTGCCAGCAGCTTGGAGCCGGGAGAGAGACGTATGGTCTACACCTTC
>TRBV25-1|TRBJ2-5|15|NA|TRBD2
CASSEFLAGGETQYF
TGTGCCAGCAGTGAGTTTCTAGCGGGAGGAGAGACCCAGTACTTC